This TCR beta chain was found in a study of CD8+CD57+ T cells in acquired aplastic anemia. Overall study context: The DNA of sorted CD4+ and CD8+ cells averaged 3.2 ug. Study results and limitations: Overlapping CD8+ CDR3 repertoires of patients and controls contained under 35 shared sequences. Levels of CD8+ Simpson's diversity were not significantly distinct in patients versus controls.

This clonotype was detected only once. Its antigen is as yet unknown. Profiling that covered TCR beta VDJ and CDR3 relied on genomic DNA as its template. TCRdb reprocessed the reads with MiXCR, giving one entry per CDR3 protein. The table lists about 220,000 distinct CDR3 sequences, 30% to 35% of them singletons, with roughly 1.1% in the top ten. The V gene's germline CDR1 is SNHLY and CDR2 FYNNEI. The CDR3 is 15 amino acids. Trimming pared 3 bases from V and 2 bases from J, leaving 14 bases between. The receptor was derived from a human donor in good health, serving as a control. Sequencing was done on a sample of sorted CD4+, CD8+, or CD8+CD57+ T cells (not recorded which) from PBMCs. The chain recombines TRBV2 with TRBJ2-7; D may be TRBD1 or TRBD2 (5 bases each). CDR3 loop: CASSDIGTGTYEQYF. The CDR3 nucleotides read TGTGCCAGCAGTGATATAGGGACGGGTACCTACGAGCAGTACTTC.